A selection of T cell receptor beta chains follows, all from one sample in a study of T cells after yellow fever vaccination. TCRdb reprocessed the 5' RACE reads via MiXCR and lists one record per CDR3 protein. The repertoire holds about 400,000 distinct CDR3 sequences, with over 5% as singletons. Sample: PBMCs, taken 5 days after the yellow fever booster vaccination. The source of these receptors is a man aged 25-45 years who received the YFV17D yellow fever vaccine. Both conserved end residues are part of each CDR3. Some rows mark clone size as missing; the rest say once, few, many or name a class of expanded clone.

CDR3: CASSQGMRTEGSYEQYF
V: TRBV4-2
J: TRBJ2-7
size: -

CDR3: CASSLEAGGIDEQFF
V: TRBV5-1
J: TRBJ2-1
size: few

CDR3: CASSLNREGARETQYF
V: TRBV5-1
J: TRBJ2-5
size: -

CDR3: CASSSGVNRPSGRAYEQYF
V: TRBV6-5
J: TRBJ2-7
size: -

CDR3: CSVPRTGGIGVTGYTF
V: TRBV29-1
J: TRBJ1-2
size: few

CDR3: CASSSPGLALNEQFF
V: TRBV11-2
J: TRBJ2-1
size: -

CDR3: CANREGKNTEAFF
V: TRBV12-3/TRBV12-4
J: TRBJ1-1
size: few

CDR3: CASSAETAPSF
V: TRBV7-9
J: TRBJ2-7
size: -

CDR3: CAWRPPGLADNEQFF
V: TRBV30
J: TRBJ2-1
size: -

CDR3: CASSQDNGRASDTQYF
V: TRBV4-3
J: TRBJ2-3
size: few

CDR3: CASSVLAGTYNEQFF
V: TRBV5-1
J: TRBJ2-1
size: many

CDR3: CASSLGWLAGATGELFF
V: TRBV11-2
J: TRBJ2-2
size: -

CDR3: CASSVGRTTYEQYF
V: TRBV7-8
J: TRBJ2-7
size: -

CDR3: CASSSGTDNTEAFF
V: TRBV7-9
J: TRBJ1-1
size: few

CDR3: CSVVRGQGSETQYF
V: TRBV29-1
J: TRBJ2-5
size: -

CDR3: CSARDRASWNEQFF
V: TRBV20-1
J: TRBJ2-1
size: many

CDR3: CASGGALGEAFF
V: TRBV10-2
J: TRBJ1-1
size: many

CDR3: CASCKEVTCGKETQYF
V: TRBV3-1
J: TRBJ2-5
size: -

CDR3: CASTLTGNNSPLHF
V: TRBV12-3/TRBV12-4
J: TRBJ1-6
size: -

CDR3: CASSYRGRGNQPQHF
V: TRBV27
J: TRBJ1-5
size: -

CDR3: CASSLVGGGHTGELFF
V: TRBV7-7
J: TRBJ2-2
size: many

CDR3: CSARGGNTEAFF
V: TRBV20-1
J: TRBJ1-1
size: many